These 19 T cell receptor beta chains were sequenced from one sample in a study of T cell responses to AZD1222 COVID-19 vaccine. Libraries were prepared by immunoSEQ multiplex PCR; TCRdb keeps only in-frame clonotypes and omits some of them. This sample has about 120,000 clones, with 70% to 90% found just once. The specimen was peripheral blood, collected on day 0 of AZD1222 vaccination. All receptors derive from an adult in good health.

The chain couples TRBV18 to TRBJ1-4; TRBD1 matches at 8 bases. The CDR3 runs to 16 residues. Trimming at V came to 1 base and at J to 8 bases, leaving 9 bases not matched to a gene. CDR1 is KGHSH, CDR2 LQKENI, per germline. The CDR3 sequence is CASSPRNRGGDEKLFF. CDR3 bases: TGTGCCAGCTCACCACGGAACAGGGGGGGTGACGAAAAACTGTTTTTT.

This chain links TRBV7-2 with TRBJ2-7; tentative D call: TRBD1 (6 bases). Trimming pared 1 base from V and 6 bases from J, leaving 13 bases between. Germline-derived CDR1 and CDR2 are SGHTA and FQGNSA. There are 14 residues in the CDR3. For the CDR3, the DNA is TGTGCCAGCAGCTTAGAGAGGGGGAAGAGCGAGCAGTACTTC. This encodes CASSLERGKSEQYF.

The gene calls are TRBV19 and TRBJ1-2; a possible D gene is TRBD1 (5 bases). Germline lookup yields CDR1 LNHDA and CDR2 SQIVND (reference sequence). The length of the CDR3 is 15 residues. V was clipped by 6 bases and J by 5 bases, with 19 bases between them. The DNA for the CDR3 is TGTGCCAGTAGCTTTGGAGGGGCGACGCAATATGGCTACACCTTC. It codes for CASSFGGATQYGYTF. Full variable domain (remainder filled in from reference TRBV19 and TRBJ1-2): DGGITQSPKYLFRKEGQNVTLSCEQNLNHDAMYWYRQDPGQGLRLIYYSQIVNDFQKGDIAEGYSVSREKKESFPLTVTSAQKNPTAFYLCASSFGGATQYGYTFGSGTRLTVV.

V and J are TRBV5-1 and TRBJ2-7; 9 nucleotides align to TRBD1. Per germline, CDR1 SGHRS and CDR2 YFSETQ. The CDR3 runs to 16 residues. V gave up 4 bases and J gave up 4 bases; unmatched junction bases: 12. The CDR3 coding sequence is TGCGCCAGCAGCCCAATGCGGACAGGGGAGCAGTACGAGCAGTACTTC. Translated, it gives CASSPMRTGEQYEQYF.

CDR3 in amino acids: CATSDSQGSSSYEQYF. CDR3 bases: TGTGCCACCAGTGATTCCCAGGGGTCGAGCTCCTACGAGCAGTACTTC. V is TRBV24-1 and J is TRBJ2-7, with D perhaps TRBD1 (6 bases). Germline assignment: CDR1 KGHDR and CDR2 SFDVKD. The CDR3 is made up of 16 amino acids. V was pared by 2 bases and J by 0 bases, with 13 bases between.

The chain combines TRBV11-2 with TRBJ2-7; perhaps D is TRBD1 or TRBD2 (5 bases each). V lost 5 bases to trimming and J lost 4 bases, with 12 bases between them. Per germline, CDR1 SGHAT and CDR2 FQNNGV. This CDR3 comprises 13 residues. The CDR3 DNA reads TGTGCCAGCAGCACCGGGACCGCGTACGAGCAGTACTTC. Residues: CASSTGTAYEQYF.

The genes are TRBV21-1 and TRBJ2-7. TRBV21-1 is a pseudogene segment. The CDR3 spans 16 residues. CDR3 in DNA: TGTGCCAGCAGCAAAACCCCTGGACGGAGCTCCTACGAGCAGTACTTC. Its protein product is CASSKTPGRSSYEQYF.

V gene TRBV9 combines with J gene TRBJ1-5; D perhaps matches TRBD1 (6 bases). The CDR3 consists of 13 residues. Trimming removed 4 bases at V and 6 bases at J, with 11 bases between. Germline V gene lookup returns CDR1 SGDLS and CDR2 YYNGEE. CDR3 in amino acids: CASSTQQGQPQHF. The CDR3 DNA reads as TGTGCCAGCAGCACACAACAGGGTCAGCCCCAGCATTTT.

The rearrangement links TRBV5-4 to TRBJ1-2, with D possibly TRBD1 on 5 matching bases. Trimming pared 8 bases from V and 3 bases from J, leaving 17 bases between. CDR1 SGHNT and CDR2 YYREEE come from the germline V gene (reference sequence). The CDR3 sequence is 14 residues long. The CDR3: CASQTEPGHYGYTF. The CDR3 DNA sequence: TGTGCCAGTCAGACGGAGCCGGGGCACTATGGCTACACCTTC.

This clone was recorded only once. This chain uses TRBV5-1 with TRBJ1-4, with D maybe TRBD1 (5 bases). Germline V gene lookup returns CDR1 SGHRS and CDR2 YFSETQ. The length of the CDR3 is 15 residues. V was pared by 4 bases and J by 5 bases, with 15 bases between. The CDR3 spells CASSIDSIPNEKLFF. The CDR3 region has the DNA TGCGCCAGCAGCATCGACAGCATACCGAATGAAAAACTGTTTTTT.

CDR3 nucleotide sequence: TGTGCCAGCAGTTCCGGGACTAGCGGATACAATGAGCAGTTCTTC. Protein product: CASSSGTSGYNEQFF. The rearrangement joins TRBV6-5 to TRBJ2-1; 11 bases match TRBD2. The CDR3 length is 15 residues. Germline V gene sequence: CDR1 MNHEY, CDR2 SVGAGI. The V gene end was trimmed by 4 bases and the J gene end by 4 bases; junction bases not matched to a gene: 3.

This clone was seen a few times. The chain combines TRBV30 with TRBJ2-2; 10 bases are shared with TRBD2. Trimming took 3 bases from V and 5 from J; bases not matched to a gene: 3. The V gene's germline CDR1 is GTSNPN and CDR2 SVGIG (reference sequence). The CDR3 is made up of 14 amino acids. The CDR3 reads CAWRTSGYTGELFF. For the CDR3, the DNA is TGTGCCTGGAGGACTAGCGGGTATACCGGGGAGCTGTTTTTT.

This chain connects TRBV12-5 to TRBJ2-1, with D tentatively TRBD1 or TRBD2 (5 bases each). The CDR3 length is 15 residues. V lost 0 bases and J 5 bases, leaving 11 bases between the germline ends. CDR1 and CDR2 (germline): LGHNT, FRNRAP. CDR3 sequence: CASGLVPGRDNEQFF. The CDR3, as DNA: TGTGCTAGTGGTTTGGTCCCGGGGCGGGACAATGAGCAGTTCTTC.

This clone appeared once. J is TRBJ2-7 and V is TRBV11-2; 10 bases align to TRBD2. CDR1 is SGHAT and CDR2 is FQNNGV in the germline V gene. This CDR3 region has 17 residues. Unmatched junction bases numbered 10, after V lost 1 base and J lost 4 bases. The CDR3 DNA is TGTGCCAGCAGCTTAGGAGCGGGGGGGGAATTACCTTACGAGCAGTACTTC. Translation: CASSLGAGGELPYEQYF.

CDR3 loop: CASSSSGTGMNTQYF. The DNA of the CDR3 is TGTGCCAGCAGTTCCTCCGGGACAGGTATGAATACGCAGTATTTT. The chain carries TRBV28 and TRBJ2-3, with 8 bases lining up with TRBD1. CDR3 length: 15 amino acids. Germline V lookup: CDR1 MDHEN, CDR2 SYDVKM. J lost 7 bases, V lost 4 bases, and 10 bases had no gene match.

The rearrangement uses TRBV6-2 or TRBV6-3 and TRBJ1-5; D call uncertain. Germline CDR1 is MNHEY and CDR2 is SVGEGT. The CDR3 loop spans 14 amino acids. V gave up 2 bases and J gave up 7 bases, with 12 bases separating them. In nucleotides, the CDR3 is TGTGCCAGCAGTTACGCTGCAGGAGGACAGCCCCAGCATTTT. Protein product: CASSYAAGGQPQHF.

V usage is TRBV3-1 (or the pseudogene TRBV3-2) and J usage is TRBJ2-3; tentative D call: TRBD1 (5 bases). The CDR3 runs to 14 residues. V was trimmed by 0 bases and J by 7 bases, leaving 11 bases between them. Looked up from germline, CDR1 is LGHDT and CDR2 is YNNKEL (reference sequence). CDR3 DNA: TGTGCCAGCAGCCAAGAAAGCAGGGTAAATACGCAGTATTTT. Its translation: CASSQESRVNTQYF.

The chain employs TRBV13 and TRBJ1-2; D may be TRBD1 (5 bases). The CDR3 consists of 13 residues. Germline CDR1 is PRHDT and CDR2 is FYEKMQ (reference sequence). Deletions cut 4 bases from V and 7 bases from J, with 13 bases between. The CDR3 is CASSSRDPSGYTF. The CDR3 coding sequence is TGTGCCAGCAGCTCCCGGGACCCCTCTGGCTACACCTTC.

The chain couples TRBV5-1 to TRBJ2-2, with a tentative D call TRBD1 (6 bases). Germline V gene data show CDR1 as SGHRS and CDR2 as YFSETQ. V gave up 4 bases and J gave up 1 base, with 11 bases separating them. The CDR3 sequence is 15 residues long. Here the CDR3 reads CASSPGTQNTGELFF. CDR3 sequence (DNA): TGCGCCAGCAGCCCCGGGACACAGAACACCGGGGAGCTGTTTTTT.